This paragraph reports one T cell receptor beta chain. The repertoire was sequenced with immunoSEQ multiplex PCR; TCRdb's copy has only in-frame clones and lacks some. The sample carries about 20,000 clones, 88% recorded once. These data are taken from a study of OX40 agonist ivuxolimab in advanced cancers. This receptor was identified in an adult with an advanced solid tumor such as melanoma, head and neck, liver or kidney cancer. This material consisted of CD4+ or CD8+ T cells sorted from blood, taken in a trial of the OX40 agonist ivuxolimab.

The CDR3 is CASSLRTQSSYNEQFF. CDR3 DNA: TGTGCCAGCAGTTTAAGAACACAGAGCTCCTACAATGAGCAGTTCTTC. This rearrangement joins TRBV27 to TRBJ2-1; D unclear. The length of the CDR3 is 16 residues. V lost 2 bases and J 0 bases, leaving 11 bases between the germline ends. Germline CDR1 MNHEY, CDR2 SMNVEV (reference sequence).